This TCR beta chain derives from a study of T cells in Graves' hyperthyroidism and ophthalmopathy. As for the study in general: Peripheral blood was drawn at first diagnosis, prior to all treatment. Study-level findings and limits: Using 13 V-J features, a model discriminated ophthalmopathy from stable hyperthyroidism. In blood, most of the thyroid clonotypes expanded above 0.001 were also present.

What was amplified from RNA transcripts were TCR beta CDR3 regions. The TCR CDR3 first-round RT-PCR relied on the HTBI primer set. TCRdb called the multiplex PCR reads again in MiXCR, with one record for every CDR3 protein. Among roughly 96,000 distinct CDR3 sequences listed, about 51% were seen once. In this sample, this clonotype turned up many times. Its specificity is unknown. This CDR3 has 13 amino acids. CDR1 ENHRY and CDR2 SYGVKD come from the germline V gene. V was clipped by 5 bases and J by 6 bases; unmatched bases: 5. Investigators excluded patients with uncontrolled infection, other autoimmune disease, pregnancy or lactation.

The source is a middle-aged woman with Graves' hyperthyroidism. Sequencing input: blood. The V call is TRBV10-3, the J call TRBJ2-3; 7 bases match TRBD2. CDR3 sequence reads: CAISREVKDTQYF. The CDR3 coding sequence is TGTGCCATCAGTCGGGAGGTTAAGGATACGCAGTATTTT.